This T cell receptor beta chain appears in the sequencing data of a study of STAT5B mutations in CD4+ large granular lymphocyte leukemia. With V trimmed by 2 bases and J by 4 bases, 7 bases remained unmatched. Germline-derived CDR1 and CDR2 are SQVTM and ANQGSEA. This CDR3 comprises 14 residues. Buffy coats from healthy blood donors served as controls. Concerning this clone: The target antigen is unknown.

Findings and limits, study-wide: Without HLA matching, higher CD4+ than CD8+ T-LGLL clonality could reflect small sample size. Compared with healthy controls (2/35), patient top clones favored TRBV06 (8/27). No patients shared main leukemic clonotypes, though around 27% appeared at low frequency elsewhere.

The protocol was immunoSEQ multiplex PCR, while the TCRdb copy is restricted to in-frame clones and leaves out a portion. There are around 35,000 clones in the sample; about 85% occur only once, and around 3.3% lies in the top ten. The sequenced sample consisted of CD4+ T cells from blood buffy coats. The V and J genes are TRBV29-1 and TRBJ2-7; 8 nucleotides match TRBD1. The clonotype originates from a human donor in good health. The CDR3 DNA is TGCAGCGTTGAAATCACGGGACAGGAGTACGAGCAGTACTTC. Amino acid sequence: CSVEITGQEYEQYF.